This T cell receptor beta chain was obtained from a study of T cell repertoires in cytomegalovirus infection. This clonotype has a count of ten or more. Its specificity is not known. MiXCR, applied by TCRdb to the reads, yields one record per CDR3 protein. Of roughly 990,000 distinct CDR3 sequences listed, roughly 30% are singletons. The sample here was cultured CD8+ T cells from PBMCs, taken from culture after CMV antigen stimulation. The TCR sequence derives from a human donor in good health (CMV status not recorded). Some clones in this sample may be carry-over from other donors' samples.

The CDR3 reads CASTFLQGARNTIYF. CDR3 coding DNA: TGTGCCAGCACCTTTCTCCAGGGGGCTAGAAACACCATATATTTT. The V call is TRBV7-9, the J call TRBJ1-3; 8 bases match TRBD1. Germline assignment: CDR1 SEHNR and CDR2 FQNEAQ (reference sequence). Unmatched junction bases numbered 10, after V lost 7 bases and J lost 5 bases. The CDR3 loop spans 15 amino acids.